One and the same sample provided the 4 T cell receptor beta chains below, sequenced in a study of early T cells in non-severe SARS-CoV-2 infection. Using its own MiXCR run on the 5' RACE reads, TCRdb lists one record per CDR3 protein. The sample includes under 65,000 distinct CDR3 sequences, about an eighth of them seen just once. The sample consisted of whole blood. The source is an adult who was a healthcare worker with PCR-confirmed SARS-CoV-2 infection or an uninfected control (not recorded which).

V and J are TRBV29-1 and TRBJ2-2; 10 bases agree with TRBD1. The CDR3 runs to 13 residues. Germline loops: CDR1 SQVTM, CDR2 ANQGSEA. V shed 6 bases, J shed 5 bases, and the junction held 3 bases outside the gene matches. CDR3 amino acids: CSVDRGYTGELFF. The DNA of the CDR3 is TGCAGCGTGGACAGGGGGTATACCGGGGAGCTGTTTTTT.

This clonotype was counted a few times. The V gene is TRBV11-2, the J gene TRBJ2-3; 11 bases line up with TRBD2. CDR1 and CDR2 (germline): SGHAT, FQNNGV. The ends lost 3 bases at V and 2 bases at J; junction bases unmatched: 1. This CDR3 region has 15 residues. The CDR3 nucleotides read TGTGCCAGCAGCTTTAGCGGGGGGGACACAGATACGCAGTATTTT. This gives the protein CASSFSGGDTDTQYF.

In this sample, this clonotype turned up a few times. The CDR3 region is CSVPNSMNTEAFF. CDR3 DNA: TGCAGCGTTCCTAACAGTATGAACACTGAAGCTTTCTTT. This rearrangement joins TRBV29-1 to TRBJ1-1; D gene uncertain. The V gene's germline CDR1 is SQVTM and CDR2 ANQGSEA. Trimming stripped 5 bases from V and 0 bases from J, with 10 bases between. CDR3 size: 13 residues.

The chain combines TRBV4-2 with TRBJ2-3, with D hard to call. CDR1 is LGHNA and CDR2 is YNFKEQ in the germline V gene. This CDR3 region has 15 residues. Trimming took 4 bases from V and 6 from J, leaving 17 bases between them. The CDR3 loop reads CASSRQSDYTDTQYF. As DNA, the CDR3 is TGTGCCAGCAGCCGACAATCAGATTACACGGATACGCAGTATTTT.